This TCR beta chain is drawn from a study of Tregs in tolerant kidney transplant recipients (dated by TCRdb to the late 2010s). About the investigation overall: Transplants used related donors with nonmyeloablative bone marrow transplantation; mixed chimerism was transient in the human trials. TCRbeta sequencing was used in the study to identify donor-specific regulatory T cells before combined kidney and bone marrow transplantation, and the identified cells were then tracked after transplant. Findings and caveats that apply to the study as a whole: Biological reproducibility was not directly addressed, though technical replication error appeared minimal. Because only a small number of patients were included, the study had limitations, and the results will need to be validated in larger populations as well as under other immunosuppression protocols. For some patients the PCR primers changed over time, which made it impossible to compare the samples from those patients at the nucleotide level. Expanding Tregs with activated donor B cells appeared to identify the most biologically relevant and donor-specific TCRbeta repertoire. Donor-specific Treg expansion exceeded global Treg expansion in tolerant patients, suggesting antigen-driven rather than nonspecific expansion.

For TCRbeta CDR3 sequencing, genomic DNA was extracted from sorted cells using the QIAGEN DNeasy Blood and Tissue Kit. Through immunoSEQ, high-throughput TCRbeta CDR3 sequencing was done commercially, including PCR amplification with internal controls and bias correction. The published analysis was carried out like this. Unique productive TCRbeta sequences were defined by CDR3 nucleotide sequence where primers matched, otherwise by CDR3 amino acid sequence with Vbeta and Jbeta genes. As a correction for sorting error, sequences shared between sorted populations at a frequency ratio of 2:1 or less were discarded, and the remaining shared sequences were assigned to the higher population. A sequence counted as donor-reactive if, in CFSE-low cells, the sequence had a frequency of at least 0.01% and was expanded at least 5-fold compared with unstimulated cells. Repertoire divergence was quantified by Jensen-Shannon divergence using the top 100 TCRbeta sequences ranked by frequency. For any sample with multiple sequencing runs, sorting error was corrected in each run separately before the runs were pooled. This immuneACCESS table, as held by TCRdb, lists in-frame sequences with V and J called but not all clones. Of the missing ones, under half trace to an unresolved V gene in checked studies; the others have no known cause. That table is the source of V, J and clone size, and D and trimming were worked out from the DNA. This sample's table contains roughly 34,000 clones. Together, the top ten hold approximately 7.3% of the sample.

For this clone: This clone's antigen is unknown.

Taken with the paper, the label for time point translates to: blood sample drawn before combined kidney and bone marrow transplant. Thawed PBMCs were FACS-sorted into unstimulated Tregs (CD4+CD25+CD127-), CD4+ non-Tregs (CD4+CD25-), CD4 cells and CD8 cells. The patients were a few recipients of combined kidney and bone marrow transplants from the ITN036ST trial, and samples were available only for these trial subjects. Healthy control blood was processed to PBMCs by Ficoll density gradient and cryopreserved, and patient PBMCs were collected before and after transplant. The sample consisted of CD8+ T cells from blood, taken before the transplant. This clonotype was obtained from a human donor who received a combined kidney and bone marrow transplant.

The covered CDR3 bases are TGCGCCAGCAGTCCCACCCCCCCTGGACAGGGAAATAACACTGAA. Translated, this is CASSPTPPGQGNNTE. The whole CDR3 is CASSPTPPGQGNNTEAFF. Rearrangement joined TRBV23-1 to TRBJ1-1; 8 of the junction bases match TRBD1. The read stops 3 residues short of the end of the CDR3; the missing end is completed from the germline J gene. TRBV23-1 is placed among ORFs of uncertain function. From the cysteine through the phenylalanine, the CDR3 covers 18 amino acids. The DNA has 45 bases, all within the CDR3, and is read from base 1. V lost 4 bases and J lost 2 bases, and the count of bases not matched to a germline gene is 15.